Listed below are T cell receptor beta chains from one sample, sequenced in a study of cytotoxic CD8 clonotypes in ibrutinib-treated CLL. Some clones are missing from TCRdb's copy, which holds only in-frame ones; the method was immunoSEQ multiplex PCR. Here the sample spans 100,000 or so clones, about 50% being singletons. This material consisted of PBMCs, taken after 24 months of ibrutinib treatment. The receptors stem from a human donor with chronic lymphocytic leukemia. The CDR3 runs from the conserved cysteine through the conserved F or W. D genes are given only for firm matches. Clone size is given for some rows only: seen once, a few or many times, or a class if the clone is expanded.

>TRBJ2-1|14|TRBV25-1|NA|NA
TGTGCCAGCAGCCAAGGGGGCTCCTACAATGAGCAGTTCTTC
CASSQGGSYNEQFF
>TRBJ2-2|14|TRBV19|many|NA
TGTGCCAGTAGTATTTCTTTAAGGGCCGGGGAGCTGTTTTTT
CASSISLRAGELFF
>TRBJ1-6|12|TRBV10-3|once|NA
TGTGCCATCAGTGAGTCGGTTACTCCCCTCCACTTT
CAISESVTPLHF
>TRBJ1-5|14|TRBV5-8|NA|NA
TGTGCCAGCAGCTTGTCGCGGGGGATGGGGCCCCAGCATTTT
CASSLSRGMGPQHF
>TRBJ1-1|13|TRBV7-3|few|NA
TGTGCCAGCAGCTTAAAGTCAGGGACAGAAGCTTTCTTT
CASSLKSGTEAFF
>TRBJ1-2|16|TRBV4-2|once|TRBD1
TGTGCCAGCAGCCAAGATAGCCAGGGACAGAACTATGGCTACACCTTC
CASSQDSQGQNYGYTF
>TRBJ2-7|14|TRBV2|few|NA
TGTGCCAGCAGTGAGCTCGGGACACACTACGAGCAGTACTTC
CASSELGTHYEQYF
>TRBJ2-6|15|TRBV9|once|NA
TGTGCCAGCAGCCTTCAGTCCTCTGGGGCCAACGTCCTGACTTTC
CASSLQSSGANVLTF
>TRBJ2-3|13|TRBV21-1|few|NA
TGTGCCAGCAGCCGGGCCGGGGGAGATACGCAGTATTTT
CASSRAGGDTQYF
>TRBJ2-4|15|TRBV5-4|NA|TRBD1
TGTGCCACCTCCCGGACAGGGGTCGGCAAAAACATTCAGTACTTC
CATSRTGVGKNIQYF
>TRBJ1-1|17|TRBV9|NA|TRBD1
TGTGCCAGCAGCGTCGGGCTTGGGAGGGGGCTAGAACCTGAAGCTTTCTTT
CASSVGLGRGLEPEAFF
>TRBJ2-5|16|TRBV5-1|NA|TRBD2
TGCGCCAGCAGCCACAAGACTAGCGGGGAACAAGAGACCCAGTACTTC
CASSHKTSGEQETQYF
>TRBJ2-2|14|TRBV7-2|NA|NA
TGTGCCAGCAGCGACCAGGGGAACACCGGGGAGCTGTTTTTT
CASSDQGNTGELFF
>TRBJ1-1|12|TRBV7-8|few|NA
TGTGCCAGCAGCTTTGGGAGCACTGAAGCTTTCTTT
CASSFGSTEAFF
>TRBJ2-7|12|TRBV7-3|NA|NA
TGTGCCAGCAGGTCGGGGTCCTACGAGCAGTACTTC
CASRSGSYEQYF
>TRBJ2-5|16|TRBV2|NA|NA
TGTGCCAGCAGTGAAAAGGGCCTAAGGGATGGAGAGACCCAGTACTTC
CASSEKGLRDGETQYF
>TRBJ2-7|14|TRBV11-3|NA|TRBD1
TGTGCCAGCAGCACAGGGACAGGTGTGTACGAGCAGTACTTC
CASSTGTGVYEQYF
>TRBJ2-1|15|TRBV25-1|NA|NA
TGTGCCAGCAGTGAAGACGTAAGCTCCTACAATGAGCAGTTCTTC
CASSEDVSSYNEQFF
>TRBJ1-6|15|TRBV11-3|few|NA
TGTGCCAGCAGCTTAACAATGGTGGATAATTCACCCCTCCACTTT
CASSLTMVDNSPLHF
>TRBJ2-5|13|TRBV9|NA|NA
TGTGCCAGCAGCGGAACAGATAAGGAGACCCAGTACTTC
CASSGTDKETQYF
>TRBJ2-2|16|TRBV25-1|NA|NA
TGTGCCAGCAGCAGAAGGGGGGGCACGGGCACCGGGGAGCTGTTTTTT
CASSRRGGTGTGELFF
>TRBJ1-2|13|TRBV7-2|NA|NA
TGTGCCAGCAGACCTCAGGCCAACTATGGCTACACCTTC
CASRPQANYGYTF
>TRBJ2-3|15|TRBV9|few|TRBD1
TGTGCCAGCAGCCTCCGGACAGGCACGACAGATACGCAGTATTTT
CASSLRTGTTDTQYF
>TRBJ1-2|13|TRBV30|NA|NA
TGTGCCTGGAGTGTTGTACACGAATATGGCTACACCTTC
CAWSVVHEYGYTF
>TRBJ1-6|16|TRBV2|NA|NA
TGTGCCAGCAGTGAAGCGCTTATAGGGCTTGGTTCACCCCTCCACTTT
CASSEALIGLGSPLHF
>TRBJ1-2|16|TRBV5-1|NA|TRBD1
TGCGCCAGCAGGCCCCAGGGGGCACCTAGTCCCTATGGCTACACCTTC
CASRPQGAPSPYGYTF
>TRBJ1-2|13|TRBV5-1|NA|NA
TGCGCCAGCAGCTACGAAAACAGGGAAGGCTACACCTTC
CASSYENREGYTF
>TRBJ2-7|13|TRBV5-1|few|NA
TGCGCCAGCAGCTTGGCTGGGGTCCACGAGCAGTACTTC
CASSLAGVHEQYF
>TRBJ1-5|15|TRBV6-1|few|NA
TGTGCCAGCAGTGGAGGGGATTGGGGCAATCAGCCCCAGCATTTT
CASSGGDWGNQPQHF
>TRBJ1-1|13|TRBV30|NA|NA
TGTGCCTGGAGTGTACTTATAAGCGCCTGGGCTTTCTTT
CAWSVLISAWAFF
>TRBJ2-3|13|TRBV29-1|NA|TRBD2
TGCAGCGGTAGACCTGGGACTACTCAAGCGCAGTATTTT
CSGRPGTTQAQYF
>TRBJ2-7|15|TRBV6-1|NA|TRBD1
TGTGCCAGCAGACATGGACAGGTTATGTCCTACGAGCAGTACTTC
CASRHGQVMSYEQYF
>TRBJ2-1|16|TRBV15|few|NA
TGTGCCACCAGCAGAGATTCCCAGCAGGGGGAGGGTGAGCAGTTCTTC
CATSRDSQQGEGEQFF
>TRBJ1-2|15|TRBV5-1|many|NA
TGCGCCAGCAGGACCGGGACGGAGACTAACTATGGCTACACCTTC
CASRTGTETNYGYTF